Shown below are 6 T cell receptor beta chains from a single sample sequenced in a study of T-cell memory formation after mild COVID-19. TCRdb independently ran MiXCR on the 5' RACE reads; one entry per CDR3 protein. The sample yields about 560,000 distinct CDR3 sequences, less than 25% seen once. Material for sequencing was PBMCs or a T cell subset sorted from them (not recorded which). The origin of the receptors is an adult woman who had mild COVID-19 (a few samples of this study predate the infection). Cell type and time point are not known.

The gene calls are TRBV20-1 and TRBJ2-1, with 9 bases aligning to TRBD2. V lost 4 bases and J lost 6; bases outside the gene matches: 10. The germline gives CDR1 DFQATT, CDR2 SNEGSKA (reference sequence). This CDR3 comprises 15 residues. The CDR3: CSATLSGRGLNEQFF. In DNA, the CDR3 is TGCAGTGCTACCCTTAGCGGGAGAGGCCTCAATGAGCAGTTCTTC.

This clonotype turned up a few times. The rearrangement links TRBV20-1 to TRBJ2-7; 8 positions match TRBD1. CDR1 and CDR2 (germline): DFQATT, SNEGSKA (reference sequence). The CDR3 spans 14 residues. V lost 3 bases to trimming and J lost 3 bases; unmatched junction nucleotides: 7. Here the CDR3 reads CSASGQGAGYEQYF. DNA for the CDR3: TGCAGTGCTAGCGGCCAGGGGGCGGGCTACGAGCAGTACTTC.

The rearrangement links TRBV5-5 to TRBJ2-7, with D possibly being TRBD1 (5 bases). This CDR3 is 14 amino acids long. Between the trimmed V and J ends, which lost 4 bases and 4 bases, there was a span of 15 bases. The germline V gene has CDR1 SGHKS and CDR2 YYEKEE (reference sequence). In DNA, the CDR3 is TGTGCCAGCAGCGGGCAGGGCCTTTCTTACGAGCAGTACTTC. Amino acid sequence: CASSGQGLSYEQYF.

There are a few counts of this clonotype. V and J are TRBV7-9 and TRBJ1-1, with a tentative D call TRBD1 (6 bases). The germline V gene encodes CDR1 SEHNR and CDR2 FQNEAQ (reference sequence). V dropped 3 bases and J dropped 6 bases, with 20 bases sitting between them. The CDR3 loop spans 16 amino acids. CDR3 nucleotides: TGTGCCAGCAGCTTGGGGGCCTTTTCCAACCGGGCTGAAGCTTTCTTT. Translation: CASSLGAFSNRAEAFF.

This clonotype came up a few times. The chain has TRBV10-3 and TRBJ2-3; possibly TRBD1 for D (5 bases). The length of the CDR3 is 13 residues. Germline V gene sequence: CDR1 ENHRY, CDR2 SYGVKD. The V gene lost 5 bases and the J gene lost 3 bases, with 9 bases spanning the gap. The CDR3 is CAISSAGTDTQYF. The CDR3 region has the DNA TGTGCCATCAGTTCGGCAGGGACAGATACGCAGTATTTT.

This clonotype turned up a few times. The gene calls are TRBV20-1 and TRBJ2-1; 13 bases match TRBD2. With V trimmed by 5 bases and J by 7 bases, 8 bases remained unmatched. CDR3 length equals 15 residues. Germline V gives CDR1 DFQATT, CDR2 SNEGSKA (reference sequence). Written as DNA, the CDR3 is TGCAGTGCTCCGGGACTAGCGGGATCATGGAATGAGCAGTTCTTC. It is translated as CSAPGLAGSWNEQFF.